Shown below are 8 T cell receptor beta chains from a single sample sequenced in a study of tumor and adjacent non-tumor tissue in lung cancer. The template was RNA from unsorted bulk tissue. The normal lung tissue was taken more than 3 cm from the tumor edge. TCRbeta libraries were built with three rounds of nested PCR, modified from ARM-PCR. TCRdb reprocessed the multiplex PCR reads with MiXCR, giving one entry per CDR3 protein. The sample holds some 80,000 distinct CDR3 sequences, roughly three quarters seen once. The sample taken for sequencing was distant non-tumor lung tissue. These receptors were obtained from a woman between 45 and 60 years old with non-small cell lung cancer.

As to this clonotype: The junction does not match germline at one end; this may be a read error. The V and J genes are TRBV10-3 and TRBJ2-7; D remains unclear. This CDR3 contains 14 residues. Per the germline V gene, CDR1 is ENHRY and CDR2 is SYGVKD. The CDR3 sequence: CAIMAVGNSYKQYF. The CDR3 DNA follows: TGTGCCATCATGGCAGTGGGAAACTCCTACAAGCAGTACTTC.

A remark on this clonotype: A junction boundary mismatches the germline segment, possibly from a read error. The chain has TRBV6-1 and TRBJ2-4; D gene ambiguous. Germline assignment: CDR1 MNHNS and CDR2 SASEGT. This CDR3 comprises 10 residues. In DNA, the CDR3 is TGTGCCAGCAGTGAAAACATTAAGTACTTC. Translating it yields CASSENIKYF.

The rearrangement joins TRBV29-1 to TRBJ2-1; TRBD2 matches at 14 bases. The CDR3 totals 17 residues. Germline V gene data show CDR1 as SQVTM and CDR2 as ANQGSEA. The CDR3 DNA reads TGCAACGGGGCCGGGACTAGCGGGAGAGTGACATGGAATGAGCAGTTCTTC. Its protein product is CNGAGTSGRVTWNEQFF.

As concerns this clonotype: This is likely a read error, given that the CDR3 carries no conserved phenylalanine or tryptophan at its end. J is TRBJ2-7 and V is TRBV12-3 or TRBV12-4, with TRBD1 as a possible D gene (6 bases). The length of the CDR3 is 12 residues. The V gene lost 5 bases and the J gene lost 1 base, with 6 bases spanning the gap. DNA for the CDR3: TGTGCCAGCAGTCAGGGGTCCTACGAGCAGTACATC. This sequence encodes CASSQGSYEQYI.

The CDR3 coding sequence is TGTGCCAGCAGGCGAGAGAATACGCAGTATTTT. This codes for CASRRENTQYF. The chain has TRBV6-1 and TRBJ2-3; no clear D. Per germline, CDR1 MNHNS and CDR2 SASEGT. The CDR3 runs to 11 residues. V was cut by 6 bases and J by 7 bases, with 8 bases left in between.

This clonotype was picked up many times. The J gene is TRBJ2-4, the V gene TRBV28; maybe TRBD2 (5 bases). CDR1 MDHEN and CDR2 SYDVKM come from the germline V gene. The CDR3 spans 17 residues. With 5 bases removed from V and 0 bases from J, the gap between germline ends came to 17 bases. The CDR3 protein is CASSPSPRELAKNIQYF. The DNA for the CDR3 is TGTGCCAGCAGTCCGAGCCCCCGGGAATTAGCCAAAAACATTCAGTACTTC.

A word on this clonotype: The junction departs from the called germline gene at one end, perhaps through a read error. The CDR3 DNA reads TGCAGTGCTAGGCAAGCGTGGTTCTACAATGGGCAGTTCTTC. This gives the protein CSARQAWFYNGQFF. The rearrangement links TRBV20-1 to TRBJ2-1, with unresolved D. Germline V gives CDR1 DFQATT, CDR2 SNEGSKA (reference sequence). The CDR3 has 14 amino acids.

J is TRBJ2-1 and V is TRBV6-4; D not resolved. Germline values: CDR1 MRHNA, CDR2 SNTAGT. CDR3 length: 15 amino acids. V lost 3 bases and J 7 bases, leaving 16 bases between the germline ends. For the CDR3, the DNA is TGTGCCAGCAGTGATAATAGTGGGAATCTAAATGAGCAGTTCTTC. This codes for CASSDNSGNLNEQFF.